This T cell receptor beta chain appears in the sequencing data of a study of blood T cell repertoires in COVID-19. Study overall: Collection of acute and convalescent COVID-19 samples took place in the United States, Italy and Spain. T cells, B-cell-depleted T cells, or PBMCs supplied cDNA or gDNA.

In the authors' methods: Estimation of nucleated cell counts was performed using reference gene primer amplification. The assay was immunoSEQ multiplex PCR, and TCRdb's table has in-frame clones only and misses some. The V and J calls and clone size were taken over from that table, and D and trimming were inferred from the DNA. The table has tens of thousands of clones, 75% to 90% seen once. The CDR3 length is 12 residues. Germline assignment: CDR1 SGHRS and CDR2 YFSETQ. The junction had 1 base not matched to a gene; V was cut back by 5 bases and J by 4 bases. This clone has just one count. The sequenced sample was peripheral blood. This TCR was sampled from a human donor in a cohort sampled during active COVID-19. The rearrangement uses TRBV5-1 and TRBJ1-2; 8 bases match TRBD1. The DNA of the CDR3 is TGCGCCAGCAGAGGACAGGGCTATGGCTACACCTTC. Protein sequence: CASRGQGYGYTF.